This passage covers 16 T cell receptor beta chains from one sample sequenced in a study of cytomegalovirus exposure and HLA in healthy donors. PCR used 60 Vbeta primers and 13 Jbeta primers. Measured with immunoSEQ multiplex PCR; TCRdb has only the in-frame clones, and not every one. Among about 130,000 clones listed, more than 9% were seen once. The sequenced sample consisted of PBMCs. These TCRs come from a woman between 18 and 29 years old in good health and CMV-seropositive.

This clone has more than one count but fewer than ten. The chain employs TRBV29-1 and TRBJ2-1, with 11 bases that match TRBD2. Germline CDR1 and CDR2: SQVTM and ANQGSEA. The CDR3 consists of 14 residues. The J segment lost 7 bases and the V segment lost 5 bases, leaving 7 bases of the junction unmatched. As DNA, the CDR3 is TGCAGCGTTAGGTTGGGGACTAGCGGAAATGAGCAGTTCTTC. As protein: CSVRLGTSGNEQFF.

This clone was observed a handful of times. The V gene is TRBV7-8, the J gene TRBJ2-1; 9 nucleotides line up with TRBD2. Germline V gene data show CDR1 as SGHVS and CDR2 as FQNEAQ. The junction had 4 bases not matched to a gene; V was cut back by 1 base and J by 3 bases. This CDR3 has 16 residues. The CDR3 spells CASSLGSGRVYNEQFF. CDR3 coding DNA: TGTGCCAGCAGCTTAGGTAGCGGGAGAGTCTACAATGAGCAGTTCTTC.

This clone was counted only a few times. The chain joins TRBV6-6 to TRBJ2-1; 7 bases align to TRBD2. V shed 5 bases and J 5 bases; nucleotides not matched to a gene: 9. The CDR3 covers 15 residues. Per germline, CDR1 MNHNY and CDR2 SVGAGI (reference sequence). The CDR3 protein is CASSATGTTHNEQFF. The CDR3, as DNA: TGTGCCAGCAGTGCCACCGGGACTACCCACAATGAGCAGTTCTTC.

This clone appeared a few times. V and J are TRBV7-6 and TRBJ2-2; D uncertain. The ends were cut back, 5 bases at V and 3 bases at J, with 7 bases in the middle. The germline CDR1 and CDR2 sequences are SGHVS and FNYEAQ. The CDR3 has 13 residues. For the CDR3, the DNA is TGTGCCAGCAGCACCTCGGACACCGGGGAGCTGTTTTTT. It yields the protein CASSTSDTGELFF.

The chain is built from TRBV2 and TRBJ2-2; no clear D gene. V gave up 3 bases and J gave up 6 bases, with 5 bases separating them. The CDR3 runs to 12 residues. Germline V gene lookup returns CDR1 SNHLY and CDR2 FYNNEI. CDR3 region: CASSDRPGELFF. CDR3 sequence (DNA): TGTGCCAGCAGTGACAGGCCCGGGGAGCTGTTTTTT.

This clone was counted many times. The V gene is TRBV5-6, the J gene TRBJ2-1; 10 bases align to TRBD1. V trimming: 7 bases; J trimming: 3 bases; junction bases outside the gene matches: 4. This CDR3 is built from 14 residues. The germline CDR1 and CDR2 sequences are SGHDT and YYEEEE. The CDR3 sequence is CASDRDRGYNEQFF. The CDR3 DNA follows: TGTGCCAGCGACCGGGACAGGGGCTACAATGAGCAGTTCTTC.

This clone was observed a handful of times. The chain couples TRBV7-3 to TRBJ2-3; D is uncertain. Trimming shortened V by 2 bases and J by 6 bases, and 15 bases separated the two germline ends. This CDR3 is 15 amino acids long. CDR1 and CDR2 from the germline V gene are SGHTA and FQGTGA. The CDR3 loop reads CASSLLGLPRDTQYF. CDR3 DNA sequence: TGTGCCAGCAGCTTACTAGGCCTACCTCGGGATACGCAGTATTTT.

The rearrangement joins TRBV4-2 to TRBJ1-4, with D possibly being TRBD1 (5 bases). V was pared by 1 base and J by 4 bases, with 13 bases between. Germline assignment: CDR1 LGHNA and CDR2 YNFKEQ. The CDR3 is 16 residues long. The CDR3 loop is CASSQVKMTVNEKLFF. The DNA for the CDR3 is TGTGCCAGCAGCCAAGTAAAGATGACAGTTAATGAAAAACTGTTTTTT.

The chain uses TRBV19 and TRBJ1-1; 8 bases are a match to TRBD1. Germline lookup yields CDR1 LNHDA and CDR2 SQIVND (reference sequence). The CDR3 is 15 amino acids. With V trimmed by 4 bases and J by 5 bases, 9 bases remained unmatched. The CDR3 protein is CASSKLQGAWTEAFF. In nucleotides, the CDR3 is TGTGCCAGTAGTAAGCTCCAGGGGGCTTGGACTGAAGCTTTCTTT.

The chain carries TRBV21-1 and TRBJ2-3; the D call in the table, TRBD1, was not verified against the DNA. TRBV21-1 is a pseudogene segment. This CDR3 region has 15 residues. CDR3 bases: TGTGCCAGCCCCAACAGAAATAGAGTCACAGATACGCAGTATTTT. Its translation is CASPNRNRVTDTQYF.

This sequence joins TRBV7-3 and TRBJ1-1; 8 bases map to TRBD1. The CDR3 loop spans 12 amino acids. Germline V lookup: CDR1 SGHTA, CDR2 FQGTGA. Germline trimming cut 2 bases from V and 11 bases from J; bases unmatched to any gene: 4. This CDR3 reads CASSLETGAAFF. The CDR3 DNA is TGTGCCAGCAGCTTAGAGACAGGGGCGGCTTTCTTT. The full variable domain, completed using reference TRBV7-3 and TRBJ1-1, is GAGVSQTPSNKVTEKGKYVELRCDPISGHTALYWYRQSLGQGPEFLIYFQGTGAADDSGLPNDRFFAVRPEGSVSTLKIQRTERGDSAVYLCASSLETGAAFFGQGTRLTVV.

V gene TRBV30 combines with J gene TRBJ2-1, with D perhaps TRBD1 (5 bases). The V and J ends lost 3 bases and 2 bases respectively, with 11 bases between them. CDR3 length equals 14 residues. Germline-derived CDR1 and CDR2 are GTSNPN and SVGIG (reference sequence). Here the CDR3 DNA reads TGTGCCTGGAGAGCCCAGGGTGCCTACAATGAGCAGTTCTTC. Its translation: CAWRAQGAYNEQFF.

A few counts support this clone. The chain has TRBV5-1 and TRBJ2-5, with TRBD2 as a possible D gene (5 bases). V lost 0 bases and J 5 bases, leaving 8 bases between the germline ends. The CDR3 has 13 residues. CDR1 is SGHRS and CDR2 is YFSETQ in the germline V gene. The DNA of the CDR3 is TGCGCCAGCAGCTTGGGGAGGTCGGAGACCCAGTACTTC. It translates to CASSLGRSETQYF.

This clone was detected only a few times. The chain has TRBV7-2 and TRBJ2-7; 16 nucleotides align to TRBD2. This CDR3 is 16 amino acids long. Germline lookup yields CDR1 SGHTA and CDR2 FQGNSA. V lost 4 bases and J lost 7; bases outside the gene matches: 7. CDR3: CASSSGTSGRAGEQYF. As DNA, the CDR3 is TGTGCCAGCAGCTCCGGGACTAGCGGGAGGGCCGGGGAGCAGTACTTC.

This clone is termed medium-sized. The chain employs TRBV4-2 and TRBJ2-6; D possibly corresponds to TRBD1 (6 bases). Trimming removed 0 bases from V and 1 base from J, with 7 bases in between. This CDR3 has 16 residues. Germline V lookup: CDR1 LGHNA, CDR2 YNFKEQ. CDR3 sequence reads: CASSQDTGSGANVLTF. The CDR3 DNA is TGTGCCAGCAGCCAAGATACAGGGTCTGGGGCCAACGTCCTGACTTTC.

V gene TRBV29-1 combines with J gene TRBJ2-1, with D possibly being TRBD1 (5 bases). The germline gives CDR1 SQVTM, CDR2 ANQGSEA. The CDR3 covers 14 residues. V lost 2 bases and J 4 bases, leaving 12 bases between the germline ends. CDR3 region: CSVEKSRGYNEQFF. In DNA, the CDR3 is TGCAGCGTTGAAAAAAGTAGGGGATACAATGAGCAGTTCTTC.